The T cell receptor beta chain under discussion was sequenced for a study of Graves' ophthalmopathy and Graves' hyperthyroidism. Across the whole study: There was a collection of peripheral blood at initial diagnosis, before any treatment. Findings of the study overall: In separating ophthalmopathy from stable hyperthyroidism, a 13-signature model achieved roughly 87% sensitivity and 81.08% specificity. With roughly 69% sensitivity and approximately 72% specificity, the model predicted ophthalmopathy progression.

A duration under 3 months, NOSPECS ≥4, CAS ≥3 and moderate-to-severe activity characterized the donors with ophthalmopathy. TCR beta CDR3 amplification used RNA transcripts. The authors performed first-round RT-PCR with HTBI primers and then a second-round multiplex PCR. TCRdb fed the multiplex PCR reads into MiXCR, producing one record per CDR3 protein. The sample has hundreds of thousands of distinct CDR3 sequences, 35% to 50% seen once. Germline CDR1 reads ENHRY; CDR2 reads SYGVKD. This CDR3 has 13 amino acids. A single count supports this clonotype. What it binds is not known. One base away lies a much larger clone, so this may be a sequencing read error.

The sequencing input was peripheral blood. This chain links TRBV10-3 with TRBJ2-5, with no clear D. This TCR was sampled from an adult man with Graves' ophthalmopathy. CDR3 nucleotide sequence: TGTGCCAGCAGTAGTGCCAGTCAAGAGACCCAGTACTTC. This sequence encodes CASSSASQETQYF.